The next 10 T cell receptor gamma chains were all read from a single sample in a study of gamma-delta T cells after stem cell transplantation. TCRdb reapplied CATT to the RT-PCR reads. The sample lists about 2,100 gamma-chain clones, just over 6.5% occurring once. Sample: gamma-delta T cells. Receptor source: a human donor. It is not recorded whose cells these are; they may come from a transplant donor.

The J gene was not called, though the V gene is TRGV9. The CDR3 sequence is 15 residues long. Germline V gives CDR1 GITISATS, CDR2 ISYDGTV (reference sequence). Here the CDR3 reads CALWEVLDYKKKKLF. The CDR3 DNA reads TGTGCCTTGTGGGAGGTATTAGATTATAAAAAAAAAAAGCTCTTT.

Regarding this clone: A far larger clone is just one base off, so this is likely a read error. Distinct nucleotide sequences in the sample also encode this CDR3. The chain recombines TRGV9 with TRGJ1 or TRGJ2. TCRdb carries no J gene annotation; the J gene was assigned here by matching the DNA with germline. This CDR3 is built from 14 residues. Germline V gene sequence: CDR1 GITISATS, CDR2 ISYDGTV (reference sequence). Unmatched junction bases numbered 8, after V lost 4 bases and J lost 2 bases. In nucleotides, the CDR3 is TGTGCCTTGTGGGATCAGAAACATTATTATAAGAAACTCTTT. The encoded protein is CALWDQKHYYKKLF.

No V segment was called; the J segment is TRGJ1 or TRGJ2. The CDR3 length is 13 residues. The CDR3 DNA reads TGTGCCACCTGGGACAGGCTGAGTAGTAAGAAACTCTTT. Its translation is CATWDRLSSKKLF.

Remarks on this clone: The germline gene is not matched at one end of the junction; a read error may be the cause. The chain has TRGV9 and TRGJP. The CDR3 consists of 16 residues. Germline V CDR1 and CDR2: GITISATS, ISYDGTV (reference sequence). The CDR3 loop is CALCEVFEFGKKIKVF. CDR3 nucleotide sequence: TGTGCCTTGTGTGAGGTGTTCGAGTTTGGCAAAAAAATCAAGGTATTT.

A few counts support this clone. With only one base between it and a far larger clone, this is likely a read error. Within the sample, other DNA sequences also encode this same CDR3. The J gene is TRGJ1 or TRGJ2, the V gene TRGV2. The J gene, not given by TCRdb, was assigned here from a germline match of the nucleotide sequence. The germline CDR1 and CDR2 sequences are EGSNGY and YDSYNSKV. Trimming at V came to 0 bases and at J to 4 bases, leaving 3 bases not matched to a gene. This CDR3 has 13 residues. In DNA form, the CDR3 reads TGTGCCACCTGGGACGGGATCTATTATAAGAAACTCTTT. This encodes CATWDGIYYKKLF.

This clone was observed a handful of times. TCRdb's entry gives the protein of a much larger clone, which mismatches this DNA's translation at residue 8, likely from a read error; the protein reported here is translated from the DNA. Other DNA sequences in the same sample also yield this CDR3. The gene calls are TRGV9 and TRGJP. TCRdb carries no J gene annotation; the J gene was assigned here by matching the DNA with germline. The ends lost 0 bases at V and 5 bases at J; junction bases unmatched: 4. From germline, CDR1 is GITISATS and CDR2 ISYDGTV (reference sequence). The CDR3 is 17 residues long. The CDR3 protein is CALWEVLKELGKKIKVF. The CDR3 DNA follows: TGTGCCTTGTGGGAGGTGCTAAAAGAGTTGGGCAAAAAAATCAAGGTATTT.

By share, this clone ranks as medium-sized. A far larger clone is one base from this, pointing to a likely read error. Other nucleotide sequences from this sample produce the same CDR3. This chain connects TRGV2 to TRGJP1. CDR3 size: 16 residues. CDR1 and CDR2 (germline): EGSNGY, YDSYNSKV. The CDR3 bases are TGCGCCACCTGGGACGGGCCGATTGGTACTGGTTGGTTCAAGATATTT. The encoded protein is CATWDGPIGTGWFKIF.

This clone has more than one count but fewer than ten. The amino acid sequence in TCRdb belongs to a much larger clone and departs from this DNA's translation at residue 14, likely a sequencing read error; the sequence shown is translated from the DNA. The chain joins TRGV9 to TRGJP. TCRdb records no J gene; here it was assigned by comparing the DNA to germline. From germline, CDR1 is GITISATS and CDR2 ISYDGTV (reference sequence). The CDR3 is 17 residues long. The chain's CDR3 is CALWEVLGELGKKNKVF. Here the CDR3 DNA reads TGTGCCTTGTGGGAGGTGCTCGGGGAGTTGGGCAAAAAAAACAAGGTATTT.

With respect to this clone: Only one base separates this from a far larger clonotype, so it likely reflects a read error. Other DNA sequences in the sample encode the same CDR3. J is TRGJP and V is TRGV9. The CDR3 is 17 amino acids. The V segment lost 1 base and the J segment 7 bases; nucleotides outside the gene matches: 7. Germline loops: CDR1 GITISATS, CDR2 ISYDGTV (reference sequence). In DNA form, the CDR3 reads TGTGCCTTGTGGGAGGTACTCAAGGAGTTGGGCAAAAAAATCAAGGTATTT. Its translation: CALWEVLKELGKKIKVF.

For this clone: The protein held in TCRdb is that of a much larger clone and does not match this DNA's translation at residue 5, likely because of a read error; the protein shown is translated from the DNA. V gene TRGV9 combines with J gene TRGJP. The J gene is absent in TCRdb and was assigned here via DNA matching to germline. The V gene end was trimmed by 5 bases and the J gene end by 6 bases; junction bases not matched to a gene: 10. CDR1 is GITISATS, CDR2 ISYDGTV, per germline (reference sequence). The CDR3 is made up of 17 amino acids. The CDR3 DNA follows: TGTGCCTTGTGGGGGGTAGCCCCAGAGTTGGGCAAAAAAATCAAGGTATTT. Translating it yields CALWGVAPELGKKIKVF.